The source of this T cell receptor (beta chain) is a study of blood T cell repertoires in COVID-19. Study-level information: The United States, Italy and Spain were the sources of the acute and convalescent COVID-19 samples. From T cells, B-cell-depleted T cells, or PBMCs came the material, which was cDNA or gDNA.

Original data processing: How many nucleated cells were present was estimated from reference gene primer amplification. Generated by immunoSEQ multiplex PCR, the TCRdb table keeps only in-frame clones and is missing some. From that table come the V and J calls and clone size; the DNA was used to work out D and trimming. Of more than 95,000 clones in the sample, about 84% were seen once. V was clipped by 6 bases and J by 2 bases, with 10 bases between them. The CDR3 totals 13 residues. This clonotype originated in a human donor in a cohort sampled during active COVID-19. The V gene is TRBV12-3 or TRBV12-4, the J gene TRBJ2-5; tentatively, D is TRBD2 (6 bases). The sample consisted of peripheral blood. Written as DNA, the CDR3 is TGTGCCAGCAGACGGGACTCTCAAGAGACCCAGTACTTC. This sequence encodes CASRRDSQETQYF.